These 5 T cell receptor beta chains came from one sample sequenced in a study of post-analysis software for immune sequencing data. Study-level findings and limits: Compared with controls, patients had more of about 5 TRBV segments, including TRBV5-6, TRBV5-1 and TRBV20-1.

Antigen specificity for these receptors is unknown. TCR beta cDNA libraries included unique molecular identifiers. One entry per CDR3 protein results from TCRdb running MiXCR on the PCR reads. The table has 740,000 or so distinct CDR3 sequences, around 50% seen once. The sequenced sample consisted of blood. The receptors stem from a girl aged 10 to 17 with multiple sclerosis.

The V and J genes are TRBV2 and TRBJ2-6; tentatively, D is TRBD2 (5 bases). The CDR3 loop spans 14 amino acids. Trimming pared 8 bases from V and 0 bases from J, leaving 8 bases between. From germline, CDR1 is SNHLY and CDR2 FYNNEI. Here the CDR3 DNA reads TGTGCCAGCCAGAGGGTCTCTGGGGCCAACGTCCTGACTTTC. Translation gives CASQRVSGANVLTF.

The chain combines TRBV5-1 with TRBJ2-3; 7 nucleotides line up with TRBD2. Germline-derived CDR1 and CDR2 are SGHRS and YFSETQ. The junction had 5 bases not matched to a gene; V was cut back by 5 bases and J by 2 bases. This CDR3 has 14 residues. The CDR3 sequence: CASSRAGNTDTQYF. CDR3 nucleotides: TGCGCCAGCAGTAGAGCGGGAAACACAGATACGCAGTATTTT.

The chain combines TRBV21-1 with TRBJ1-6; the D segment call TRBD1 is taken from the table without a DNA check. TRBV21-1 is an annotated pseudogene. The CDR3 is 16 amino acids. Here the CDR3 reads CASSKGTGAANSPLHF. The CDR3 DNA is TGTGCCAGCAGCAAAGGGACAGGGGCGGCGAATTCACCCCTCCACTTT.

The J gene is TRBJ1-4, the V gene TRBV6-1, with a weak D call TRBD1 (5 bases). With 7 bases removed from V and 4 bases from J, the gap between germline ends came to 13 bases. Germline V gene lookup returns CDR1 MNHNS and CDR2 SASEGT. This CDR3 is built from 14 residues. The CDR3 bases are TGTGCCAGCAACGAGGACACGATTAATGAAAAACTGTTTTTT. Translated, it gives CASNEDTINEKLFF.

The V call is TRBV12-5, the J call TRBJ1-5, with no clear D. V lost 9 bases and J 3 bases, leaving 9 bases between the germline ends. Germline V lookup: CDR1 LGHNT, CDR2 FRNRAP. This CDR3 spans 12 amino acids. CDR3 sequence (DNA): TGTGCTAGCCTCCAATTCAATCAGCCCCAGCATTTT. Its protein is CASLQFNQPQHF. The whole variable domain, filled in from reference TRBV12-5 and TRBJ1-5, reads DARVTQTPRHKVTEMGQEVTMRCQPILGHNTVFWYRQTMMQGLELLAYFRNRAPLDDSGMPKDRFSAEMPDATLATLKIQPSEPRDSAVYFCASLQFNQPQHFGDGTRLSIL.